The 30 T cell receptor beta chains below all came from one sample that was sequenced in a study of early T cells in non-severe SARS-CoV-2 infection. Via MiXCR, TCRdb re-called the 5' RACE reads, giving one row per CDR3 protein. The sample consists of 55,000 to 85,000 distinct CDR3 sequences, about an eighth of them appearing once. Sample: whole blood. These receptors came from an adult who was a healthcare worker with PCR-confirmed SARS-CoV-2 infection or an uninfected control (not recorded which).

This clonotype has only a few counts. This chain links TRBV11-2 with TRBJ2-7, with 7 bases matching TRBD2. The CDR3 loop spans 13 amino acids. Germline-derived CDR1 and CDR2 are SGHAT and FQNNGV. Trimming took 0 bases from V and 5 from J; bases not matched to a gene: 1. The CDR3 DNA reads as TGTGCCAGCAGCTTAGATAGCGGGCACGAGCAGTACTTC. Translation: CASSLDSGHEQYF.

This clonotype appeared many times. CDR3 residues: CASSRQGAYGYTF. CDR3 bases: TGTGCCAGTAGTCGACAGGGGGCGTATGGCTACACCTTC. The chain joins TRBV19 to TRBJ1-2; 10 bases match TRBD1. Germline V CDR1 and CDR2: LNHDA, SQIVND (reference sequence). V lost 5 bases to trimming and J lost 5 bases; unmatched junction nucleotides: 2. The CDR3 has 13 amino acids.

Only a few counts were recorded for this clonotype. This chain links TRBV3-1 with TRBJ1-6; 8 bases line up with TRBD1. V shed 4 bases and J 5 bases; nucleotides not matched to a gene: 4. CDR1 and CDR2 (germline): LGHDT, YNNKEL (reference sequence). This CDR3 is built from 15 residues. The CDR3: CASSPTGQDNSPLHF. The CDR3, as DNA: TGTGCCAGCAGCCCCACGGGACAGGATAATTCACCCCTCCACTTT.

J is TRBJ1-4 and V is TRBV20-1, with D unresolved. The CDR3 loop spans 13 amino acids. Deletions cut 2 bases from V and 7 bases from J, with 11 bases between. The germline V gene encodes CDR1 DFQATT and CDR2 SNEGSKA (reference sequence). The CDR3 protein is CSARQPAAEKLFF. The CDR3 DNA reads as TGCAGTGCTAGACAGCCGGCGGCTGAAAAACTGTTTTTT.

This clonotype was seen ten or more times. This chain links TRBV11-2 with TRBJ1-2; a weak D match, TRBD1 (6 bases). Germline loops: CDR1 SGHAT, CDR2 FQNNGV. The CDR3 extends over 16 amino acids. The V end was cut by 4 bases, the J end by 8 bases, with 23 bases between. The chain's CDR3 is CASSSRQDRTLWGYTF. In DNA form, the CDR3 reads TGTGCCAGCAGCTCACGACAGGACCGCACCCTATGGGGCTACACCTTC.

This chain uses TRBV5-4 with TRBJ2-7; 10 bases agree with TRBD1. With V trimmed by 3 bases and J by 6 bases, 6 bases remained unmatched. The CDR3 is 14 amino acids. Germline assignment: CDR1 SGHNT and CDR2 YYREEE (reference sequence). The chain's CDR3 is CASSSRTGGGEQYF. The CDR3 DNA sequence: TGTGCCAGCAGCTCGCGGACAGGGGGAGGCGAGCAGTACTTC.

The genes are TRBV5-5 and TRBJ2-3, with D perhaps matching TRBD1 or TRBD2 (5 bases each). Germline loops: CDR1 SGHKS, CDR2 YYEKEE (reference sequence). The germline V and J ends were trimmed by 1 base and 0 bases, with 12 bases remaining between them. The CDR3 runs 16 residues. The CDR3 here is CASSLWDAGSTDTQYF. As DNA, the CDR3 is TGTGCCAGCAGCTTGTGGGACGCCGGTAGCACAGATACGCAGTATTTT.

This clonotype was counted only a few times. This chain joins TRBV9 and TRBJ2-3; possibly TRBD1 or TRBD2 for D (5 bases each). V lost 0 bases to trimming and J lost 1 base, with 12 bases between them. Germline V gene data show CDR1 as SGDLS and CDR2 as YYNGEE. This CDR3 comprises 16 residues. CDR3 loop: CASSVGGVIGTDTQYF. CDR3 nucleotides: TGTGCCAGCAGCGTAGGAGGGGTCATCGGCACAGATACGCAGTATTTT.

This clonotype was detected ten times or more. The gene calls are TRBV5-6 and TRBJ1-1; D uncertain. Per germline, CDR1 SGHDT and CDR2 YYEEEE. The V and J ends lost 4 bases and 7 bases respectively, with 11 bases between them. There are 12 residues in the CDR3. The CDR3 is CASSRLFLEAFF. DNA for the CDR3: TGTGCCAGCAGCCGTTTATTTCTTGAAGCTTTCTTT.

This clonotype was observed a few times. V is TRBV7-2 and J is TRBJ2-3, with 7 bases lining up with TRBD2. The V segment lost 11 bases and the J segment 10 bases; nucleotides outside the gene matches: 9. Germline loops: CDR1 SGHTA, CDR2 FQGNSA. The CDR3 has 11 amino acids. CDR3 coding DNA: TGTGCCGGGGGAAGCGGGGTAGCGCAGTATTTT. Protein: CAGGSGVAQYF.

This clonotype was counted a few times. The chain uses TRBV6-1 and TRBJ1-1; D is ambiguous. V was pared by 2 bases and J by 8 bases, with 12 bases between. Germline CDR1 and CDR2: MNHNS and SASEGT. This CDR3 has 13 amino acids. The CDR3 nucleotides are TGTGCCAGCAGTGAAATAAGGTTACCCGAAGCTTTCTTT. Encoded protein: CASSEIRLPEAFF.

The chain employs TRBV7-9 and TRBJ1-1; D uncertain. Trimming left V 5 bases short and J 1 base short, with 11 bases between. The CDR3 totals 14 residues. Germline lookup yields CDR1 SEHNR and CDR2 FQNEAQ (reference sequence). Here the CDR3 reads CASSGPDRNTEAFF. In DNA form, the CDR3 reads TGTGCCAGCAGCGGACCAGACCGGAACACTGAAGCTTTCTTT.

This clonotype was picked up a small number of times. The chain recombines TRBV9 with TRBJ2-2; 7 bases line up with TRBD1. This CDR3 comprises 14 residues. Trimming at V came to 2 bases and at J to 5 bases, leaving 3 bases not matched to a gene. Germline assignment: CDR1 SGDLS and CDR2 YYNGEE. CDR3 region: CASSVTGVTGELFF. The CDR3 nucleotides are TGTGCCAGCAGCGTTACAGGGGTAACCGGGGAGCTGTTTTTT.

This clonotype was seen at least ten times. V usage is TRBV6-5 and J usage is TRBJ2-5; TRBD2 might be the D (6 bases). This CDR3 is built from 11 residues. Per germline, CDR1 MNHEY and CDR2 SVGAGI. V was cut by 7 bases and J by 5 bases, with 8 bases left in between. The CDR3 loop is CASTRGETQYF. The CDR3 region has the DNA TGTGCCAGCACCCGGGGGGAGACCCAGTACTTC.

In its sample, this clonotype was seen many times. This CDR3 is CASSPLGGGRLFTDTQYF. The CDR3 DNA is TGTGCCAGCAGCCCCTTAGGGGGGGGCCGATTGTTTACAGATACGCAGTATTTT. V is TRBV6-6 and J is TRBJ2-3; a possible D gene is TRBD2 (7 bases). Germline-derived CDR1 and CDR2 are MNHNY and SVGAGI (reference sequence). V dropped 6 bases and J dropped 3 bases, with 25 bases sitting between them. This CDR3 region has 18 residues.

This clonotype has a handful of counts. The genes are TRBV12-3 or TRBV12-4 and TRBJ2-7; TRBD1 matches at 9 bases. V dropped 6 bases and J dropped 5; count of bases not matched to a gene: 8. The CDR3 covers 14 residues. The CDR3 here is CASSPGTGPHEQYF. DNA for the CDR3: TGTGCCAGCAGCCCCGGGACAGGGCCCCACGAGCAGTACTTC.

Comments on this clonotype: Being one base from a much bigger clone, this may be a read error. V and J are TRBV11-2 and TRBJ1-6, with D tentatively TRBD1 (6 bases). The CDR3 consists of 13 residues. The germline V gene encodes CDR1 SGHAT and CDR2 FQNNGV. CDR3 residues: CACQITGNSSLHF. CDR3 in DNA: TGTGCCTGCCAAATAACAGGGAATTCATCCCTCCACTTT.

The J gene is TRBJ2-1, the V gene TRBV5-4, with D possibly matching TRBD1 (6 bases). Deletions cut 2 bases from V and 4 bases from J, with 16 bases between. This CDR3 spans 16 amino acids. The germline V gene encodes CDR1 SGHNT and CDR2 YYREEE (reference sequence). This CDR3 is CASSLFGGGPYNEQFF. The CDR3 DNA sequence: TGTGCCAGCAGCTTATTTGGTGGGGGCCCTTACAATGAGCAGTTCTTC.

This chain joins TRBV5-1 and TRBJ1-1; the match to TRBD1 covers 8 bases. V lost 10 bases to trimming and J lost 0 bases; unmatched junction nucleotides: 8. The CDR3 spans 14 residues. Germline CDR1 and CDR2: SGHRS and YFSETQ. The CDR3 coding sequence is TGCGCCTCCACGCCAGGGGGCCTGAACACTGAAGCTTTCTTT. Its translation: CASTPGGLNTEAFF.

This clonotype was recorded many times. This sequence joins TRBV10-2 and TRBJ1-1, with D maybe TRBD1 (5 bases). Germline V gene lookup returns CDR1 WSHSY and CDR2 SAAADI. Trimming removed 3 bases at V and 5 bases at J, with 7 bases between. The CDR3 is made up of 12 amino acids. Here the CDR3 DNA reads TGCGCCAGCAGTGATCAGGGAACTGAAGCTTTCTTT. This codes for CASSDQGTEAFF.

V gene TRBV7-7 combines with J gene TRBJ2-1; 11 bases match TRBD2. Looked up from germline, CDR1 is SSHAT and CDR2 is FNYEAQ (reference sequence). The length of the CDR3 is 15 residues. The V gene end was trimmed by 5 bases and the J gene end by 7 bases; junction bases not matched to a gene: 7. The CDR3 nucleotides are TGTGCCAGCAGCCTCCGACTAGCGGGGTGGAATGAGCAGTTCTTC. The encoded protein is CASSLRLAGWNEQFF.

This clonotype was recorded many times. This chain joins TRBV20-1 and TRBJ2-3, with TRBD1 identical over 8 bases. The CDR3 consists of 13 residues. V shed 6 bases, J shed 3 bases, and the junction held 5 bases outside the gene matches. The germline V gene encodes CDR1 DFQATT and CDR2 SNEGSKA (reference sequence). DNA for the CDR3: TGCAGTGCCTGGACAGGGACGACAGATACGCAGTATTTT. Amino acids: CSAWTGTTDTQYF.

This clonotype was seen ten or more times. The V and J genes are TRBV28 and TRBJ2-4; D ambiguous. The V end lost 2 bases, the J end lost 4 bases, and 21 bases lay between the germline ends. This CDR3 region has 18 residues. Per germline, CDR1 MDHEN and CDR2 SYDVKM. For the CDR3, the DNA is TGTGCCAGCAGTTTACCGGGCCCCCCAACGGACGTAAAAAACATTCAGTACTTC. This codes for CASSLPGPPTDVKNIQYF.

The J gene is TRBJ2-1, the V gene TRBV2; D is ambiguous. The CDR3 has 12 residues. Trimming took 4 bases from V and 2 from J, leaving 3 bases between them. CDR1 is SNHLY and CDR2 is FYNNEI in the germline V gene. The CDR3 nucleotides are TGTGCCAGCAGTGCTCCCTACAATGAGCAGTTCTTC. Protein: CASSAPYNEQFF.

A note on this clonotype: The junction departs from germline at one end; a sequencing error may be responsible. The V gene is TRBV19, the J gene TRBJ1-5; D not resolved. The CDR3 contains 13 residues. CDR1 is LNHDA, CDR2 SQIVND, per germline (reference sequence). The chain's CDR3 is CASSLDRNQPQHF. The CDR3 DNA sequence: TGTGCCAGTAGTCTAGACCGAAATCAGCCCCAGCATTTT.

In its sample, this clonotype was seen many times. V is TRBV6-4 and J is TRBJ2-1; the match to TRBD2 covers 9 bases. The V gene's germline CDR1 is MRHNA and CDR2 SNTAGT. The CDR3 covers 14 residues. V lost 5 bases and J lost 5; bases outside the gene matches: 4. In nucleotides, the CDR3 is TGTGCCAGCAGTTCTAGCGGGGAGCACAATGAGCAGTTCTTC. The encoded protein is CASSSSGEHNEQFF.

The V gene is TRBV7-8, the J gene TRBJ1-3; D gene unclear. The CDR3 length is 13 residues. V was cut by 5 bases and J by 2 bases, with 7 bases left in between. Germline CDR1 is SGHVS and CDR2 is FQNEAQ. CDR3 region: CASSVGAGNTIYF. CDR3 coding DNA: TGTGCCAGCAGCGTGGGTGCTGGAAACACCATATATTTT. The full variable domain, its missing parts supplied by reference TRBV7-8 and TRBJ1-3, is GAGVSQSPRYKVAKRGQDVALRCDPISGHVSLFWYQQALGQGPEFLTYFQNEAQLDKSGLPSDRFFAERPEGSVSTLKIQRTQQEDSAVYLCASSVGAGNTIYFGEGSWLTVV.

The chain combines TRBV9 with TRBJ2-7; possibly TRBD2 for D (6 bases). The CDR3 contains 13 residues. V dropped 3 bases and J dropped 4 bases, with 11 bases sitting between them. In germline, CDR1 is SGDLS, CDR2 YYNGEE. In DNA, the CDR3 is TGTGCCAGCAGCGCAACTAGCAGTTACGAGCAGTACTTC. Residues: CASSATSSYEQYF.

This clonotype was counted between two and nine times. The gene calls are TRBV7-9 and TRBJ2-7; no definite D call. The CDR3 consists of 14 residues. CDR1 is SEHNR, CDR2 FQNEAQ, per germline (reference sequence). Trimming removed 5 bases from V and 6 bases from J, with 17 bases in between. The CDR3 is CASSAGWAPGEQYF. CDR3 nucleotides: TGTGCCAGCAGCGCTGGATGGGCTCCGGGCGAGCAGTACTTC.

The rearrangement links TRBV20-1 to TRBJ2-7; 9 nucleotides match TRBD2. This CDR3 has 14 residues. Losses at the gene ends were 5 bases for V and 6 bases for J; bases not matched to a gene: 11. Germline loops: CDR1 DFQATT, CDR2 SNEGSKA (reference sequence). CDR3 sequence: CSAPPGLASREQYF. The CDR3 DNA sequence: TGCAGTGCTCCCCCGGGACTAGCCTCACGCGAGCAGTACTTC.